The subject of this entry is one T cell receptor (beta chain). Its target is unknown. The data belong to a study of T-cell memory formation after mild COVID-19. Broader study findings: Contracting clones, day 15 to 85, had balanced CD4/CD8, and later expanders favored CD4+.

Via MiXCR, TCRdb re-called the 5' RACE reads, giving one row per CDR3 protein. Among some 410,000 distinct CDR3 sequences listed, less than 25% were seen once. Germline V lookup: CDR1 SQVTM, CDR2 ANQGSEA. V was cut by 1 base and J by 1 base, with 7 bases left in between. The CDR3 length is 13 residues. What was sequenced was PBMCs or a T cell subset sorted from them (not recorded which). The source of this sequence is an adult woman who had mild COVID-19 (a few samples of this study predate the infection). Cell type and time point are not known. The rearrangement links TRBV29-1 to TRBJ2-5; D is unresolved. CDR3 loop: CSVEAGVQETQYF. In DNA form, the CDR3 reads TGCAGCGTTGAAGCTGGGGTCCAAGAGACCCAGTACTTC.